This is a list of T cell receptor beta chains from one sample in a study of cytomegalovirus exposure and HLA in healthy donors. Sequencing was performed with immunoSEQ multiplex PCR; in TCRdb, only in-frame clones are kept and a portion is missing. This table has roughly 230,000 clones, about 90% appearing once. Sequencing was performed on PBMCs. The receptors were sampled from a girl aged 2-15 years in good health and CMV-seronegative. The CDR3 runs from the conserved cysteine through the conserved F or W. The order of the fields is V gene, J gene, clone size, D gene, CDR3 DNA, CDR3 protein. The D gene is left open where the match is weak. Some rows have no size entry. The others give once, few or many, or a class for an expanded clone.

TRBV30,TRBJ1-2,NA,TRBD1,TGTGCCTGGAGGGGGCCGAGACAGGGTGAACACTATGGCTACACCTTC,CAWRGPRQGEHYGYTF
TRBV29-1,TRBJ2-1,NA,TRBD2,TGCAGCGCTCGGGGGGGAGGAGCGGGGGGCTTCAATGAGCAGTTCTTC,CSARGGGAGGFNEQFF
TRBV7-6,TRBJ2-7,NA,TRBD2,TGTGCCAGCAGCTTATTCGCGGGAGGAACCTACGAGCAGTACTTC,CASSLFAGGTYEQYF
TRBV19,TRBJ2-1,NA,TRBD2,TGTGCCAGTACTCGACGCAGCGGGAGCTTCTACAATGAGCAGTTCTTC,CASTRRSGSFYNEQFF
TRBV2,TRBJ1-4,NA,NA,TGTGCCAGCAGTGAAGCATGGAGTGAAAAACTGTTTTTT,CASSEAWSEKLFF
TRBV7-8,TRBJ1-2,once,NA,TGTGCCAGCAGCTTAGATGTAGGGCAGGGGTATGGCTACACCTTC,CASSLDVGQGYGYTF
TRBV5-6,TRBJ2-3,NA,NA,TGTGCCAGCAGCTTGGTAGCCCCCACAGATACGCAGTATTTT,CASSLVAPTDTQYF
TRBV6-4,TRBJ2-1,NA,NA,TGTGCCAGCAGTGAAGGAGGGAGCTCCTACAATGAGCAGTTCTTC,CASSEGGSSYNEQFF
TRBV28,TRBJ2-1,NA,NA,TGTGCCAGCAGTGACTCGCCGGAGCAGTTCTTC,CASSDSPEQFF
TRBV14,TRBJ2-1,NA,TRBD1,TGTGCCAGCAGAGTGACAGGGAGCTCCTACAATGAGCAGTTCTTC,CASRVTGSSYNEQFF
TRBV25-1,TRBJ1-5,NA,NA,TGTGCCAGCAGTGAGAGTGGCGGGACGGGCAATCAGCCCCAGCATTTT,CASSESGGTGNQPQHF
TRBV4-1,TRBJ1-1,NA,NA,TGCGCCAGCAGCCAAGAATCCGTATCTACCCTAAACACTGAAGCTTTCTTT,CASSQESVSTLNTEAFF
TRBV5-1,TRBJ1-5,NA,TRBD1,TGCGCCAGCAGCAGGACAGGGGAAAAGAGTCAGCCCCAGCATTTT,CASSRTGEKSQPQHF
TRBV9,TRBJ1-6,NA,NA,TGTGCCAGCAGCGTAGAGGAGAACTCACCCCTCCACTTT,CASSVEENSPLHF
TRBV19,TRBJ1-5,NA,NA,TGTGCCAGTAGTATGGGAACAGGAGCTAATCAGCCCCAGCATTTT,CASSMGTGANQPQHF
TRBV6-1,TRBJ1-2,NA,TRBD1,TGTGCCAGCCCAGGGACAGGGGCTCCCCTCTATGGCTACACCTTC,CASPGTGAPLYGYTF
TRBV7-3,TRBJ1-2,NA,TRBD1,TGTGCCAGCAGCTCCTCCACAGGGGCCTATGGCTACACCTTC,CASSSSTGAYGYTF
TRBV7-2,TRBJ1-1,once,NA,TGTGCCAGCGGGGCCGGGGGCACTGAAGCTTTCTTT,CASGAGGTEAFF
TRBV5-4,TRBJ2-7,NA,TRBD1,TGTGCCAGCAGCTTGGAACAGGGGGCTTGGGAGCAGTACTTC,CASSLEQGAWEQYF
TRBV10-1,TRBJ2-3,NA,TRBD1,TGCGCCAGCGGGGCAGGGGGTATAGATACGCAGTATTTT,CASGAGGIDTQYF
TRBV7-8,TRBJ2-7,once,NA,TGTGCCAGCAGCCCGAGCGGCCACGAGCAGTACTTC,CASSPSGHEQYF
TRBV6-5,TRBJ1-2,NA,NA,TGTGCCAGCAGTTACTCTGGGCAGGACACTAACTATGGCTACACCTTC,CASSYSGQDTNYGYTF
TRBV10-3,TRBJ1-1,NA,NA,TGTGCCATCATGAGGGACACCCAGAACACTGAAGCTTTCTTT,CAIMRDTQNTEAFF
TRBV19,TRBJ1-2,NA,NA,TGTGCCAGTAGTATAGCAGGGGCCGCCTATGGCTACACCTTC,CASSIAGAAYGYTF
TRBV16,TRBJ2-7,NA,NA,TGTGCCAGCAGCCCACGACAGGCCTACGAGCAGTACTTC,CASSPRQAYEQYF
TRBV7-6,TRBJ2-7,NA,TRBD1,TGTGCCAGCAGCGTACACGGACAGGACTACGAGCAGTACTTC,CASSVHGQDYEQYF
TRBV7-2,TRBJ2-7,NA,TRBD2,TGTGCCAGCAGCTTAAGGACTAGCGGTTACTACGAGCAGTACTTC,CASSLRTSGYYEQYF
TRBV9,TRBJ2-5,NA,NA,TGTGCCAGCAGCGTCGGGACTTCGCAAGAGACCCAGTACTTC,CASSVGTSQETQYF
TRBV5-1,TRBJ2-7,NA,TRBD2,TGCGCCAGCAGCCTGAAGGGCGGGGGGTCCTACGAGCAGTACTTC,CASSLKGGGSYEQYF
TRBV2,TRBJ2-7,NA,TRBD2,TGTGCCAGCAGTGACGTTGCTAGCGGGGATACGAGACAGTACTTC,CASSDVASGDTRQYF
TRBV11-2,TRBJ2-2,NA,TRBD2,TGTGCCAGCACCCCCGGGAGGGGGGGGTACACCGGGGAGCTGTTTTTT,CASTPGRGGYTGELFF
TRBV11-2,TRBJ2-7,NA,TRBD2,TGTGCCAGCAGGGGGGGGGTGTCCAACTACGAGCAGTACTTC,CASRGGVSNYEQYF
TRBV6-5,TRBJ2-2,NA,TRBD2,TGTGCCAGCAGGTCGACTAGCGGGGGTATCGGGGAGCTGTTTTTT,CASRSTSGGIGELFF
TRBV10-3,TRBJ2-1,NA,TRBD2,TGTGCCATATCTAGCGGGCCGGGGGATGAGCAGTTCTTC,CAISSGPGDEQFF
TRBV30,TRBJ2-7,NA,TRBD2,TGTGCCTGGAGTATATATCGGACTAGCGGGTATCCCTACGAGCAGTACTTC,CAWSIYRTSGYPYEQYF
TRBV11-3,TRBJ2-7,few,TRBD1,TGTGCCAGCAGTTCAGGGACAGACTACGAGCAGTACTTC,CASSSGTDYEQYF
TRBV9,TRBJ2-7,NA,NA,TGTGCCAGCAGCCCCAACGACAGTATCTACGAGCAGTACTTC,CASSPNDSIYEQYF
TRBV4-2,TRBJ1-4,few,NA,TGTGCCAGCAGCCAAGATGCGAGGGTTAGGACTAATGAAAAACTGTTTTTT,CASSQDARVRTNEKLFF
TRBV5-4,TRBJ2-1,NA,NA,TGTGCCAGCAGCTTGGTTCTAGGATGGTCGGATGAGCAGTTCTTC,CASSLVLGWSDEQFF
TRBV7-2,TRBJ2-1,NA,TRBD2,TGTGCCAGCAGCTTAGTTCCCAGCGGGGGGGCGTCAAATGAGCAGTTCTTC,CASSLVPSGGASNEQFF
TRBV30,TRBJ1-1,NA,NA,TGTGCCTGGAGTACTGAGGGACTAAACACTGAAGCTTTCTTT,CAWSTEGLNTEAFF
TRBV5-1,TRBJ1-1,once,TRBD1,TGCGCCAGCAGCCGCCTCCGCCCGGGACAGGGGGCTGTCGGCACTGAAGCTTTCTTT,CASSRLRPGQGAVGTEAFF
TRBV19,TRBJ1-5,NA,NA,TGTGCCAGTAGTATAGAGGGCAAGCCCCAGCATTTT,CASSIEGKPQHF
TRBV13,TRBJ2-1,NA,NA,TGTGCCAGCAGCTTCCTACCGCCCCGCGTAGCGGACTACAATGAGCAGTTCTTC,CASSFLPPRVADYNEQFF
TRBV27,TRBJ1-5,NA,TRBD1,TGTGCCAGCAGTTTACAGGGGGCAGGCAATCAGCCCCAGCATTTT,CASSLQGAGNQPQHF
TRBV19,TRBJ2-7,NA,TRBD2,TGTGCCAGTAGTCCCGGGGGGGGGCCCTACGAGCAGTACTTC,CASSPGGGPYEQYF
TRBV18,TRBJ1-1,NA,TRBD1,TGTGCCAGCTCACCCCGTGAGGCAGGGGGACACACTGAAGCTTTCTTT,CASSPREAGGHTEAFF
TRBV19,TRBJ2-7,once,TRBD1,TGTGCCAGTAGTATCAGGCTCGGGACAGGGGACGAGCAGTACTTC,CASSIRLGTGDEQYF
TRBV6-6,TRBJ1-6,NA,NA,TGTGCCAGCAGTTACGGCAGGGAAAATTCACCCCTCCACTTT,CASSYGRENSPLHF
TRBV29-1,TRBJ2-5,NA,NA,TGCAGCGTTGAGTGGGGGCCGGTGGGAGAGACCCAGTACTTC,CSVEWGPVGETQYF
TRBV7-9,TRBJ2-2,NA,TRBD2,TGTTCCAGCAGCCCGAAACATGGGACTAGCGGGAACACCGGGGAGCTGTTTTTT,CSSSPKHGTSGNTGELFF
TRBV4-1,TRBJ2-7,NA,TRBD2,TGCGCCAGCAGCCAAGCCGGGGGAGGGGCTCAGCAGTACTTC,CASSQAGGGAQQYF
TRBV2,TRBJ2-7,NA,TRBD2,TGTGCCAGCAGTTTCGGGAGGAGGACCTACGAGCAGTACTTC,CASSFGRRTYEQYF
TRBV11-2,TRBJ1-2,NA,TRBD1,TGTGCCAGCAGCTTATTCTCGGGACAGAACTATGGCTACACCTTC,CASSLFSGQNYGYTF